This T cell receptor beta chain was observed in a study of blood T cell repertoires in COVID-19. Libraries were prepared by immunoSEQ multiplex PCR; TCRdb keeps only in-frame clonotypes and omits some of them. The sample consists of over 200,000 clones, about 85% of them appearing once. This clone was counted a few times. Germline-derived CDR1 and CDR2 are MNHEY and SVGAGI. CDR3 length: 14 residues. V was pared by 6 bases and J by 0 bases, with 11 bases between. The chain employs TRBV6-5 and TRBJ1-1; D not certain. This clonotype was sampled from a man aged 60 to 69 who had recovered from COVID-19. The sequencing sample was made of peripheral blood. CDR3 region: CASRARVVNTEAFF. The CDR3 DNA reads TGTGCCAGCAGAGCCCGGGTTGTGAACACTGAAGCTTTCTTT.